The 23 T cell receptor beta chains presented below share a single source sample, sequenced in a study of T-cell memory formation after mild COVID-19. TCRdb re-called the 5' RACE reads with MiXCR, one entry per CDR3 protein. Among under 450,000 distinct CDR3 sequences listed, more than 20% were seen once. The source material was PBMCs or a T cell subset sorted from them (not recorded which). These receptors were obtained from an adult woman who had mild COVID-19 (a few samples of this study predate the infection). Cell type and time point are not known.

This chain links TRBV11-3 with TRBJ2-1; 9 nucleotides agree with TRBD2. The CDR3 length is 15 residues. With V trimmed by 5 bases and J by 11 bases, 13 bases remained unmatched. CDR1 and CDR2 (germline): SGHNT, YENEEA. The CDR3 DNA follows: TGTGCCAGCAGCGCGGGAGGGCCGGAGTACAGTCAGCAGTTCTTC. Translating gives CASSAGGPEYSQQFF.

The chain couples TRBV29-1 to TRBJ1-1; TRBD1 aligns across 10 bases. The CDR3 contains 15 residues. Germline lookup yields CDR1 SQVTM and CDR2 ANQGSEA. V was pared by 1 base and J by 12 bases, with 14 bases of the junction left unmatched. The CDR3 nucleotides are TGCAGCGTTGAAGGGGGAGTCGAGACAGGGGGCAAAACTTTCTTT. Its translation is CSVEGGVETGGKTFF.

There are a few counts of this clonotype. The chain carries TRBV3-1 and TRBJ1-1; D perhaps matches TRBD1 (5 bases). In germline, CDR1 is LGHDT, CDR2 YNNKEL (reference sequence). The CDR3 is 18 residues long. V gave up 0 bases and J gave up 3 bases, with 20 bases separating them. CDR3 residues: CASSQDARTSGGYTEAFF. In nucleotides, the CDR3 is TGTGCCAGCAGCCAAGATGCGCGCACCTCTGGGGGTTACACTGAAGCTTTCTTT.

The chain joins TRBV12-3 or TRBV12-4 to TRBJ2-2, with 7 bases aligning to TRBD1. The ends lost 0 bases at V and 3 bases at J; junction bases unmatched: 4. This CDR3 region has 16 residues. The CDR3 coding sequence is TGTGCCAGCAGTTTAGCGACAGGGTATGACACCGGGGAGCTGTTTTTT. It is translated as CASSLATGYDTGELFF.

The chain employs TRBV12-2 and TRBJ1-2; TRBD1, the D gene given by the table, was not confirmed from the DNA. TRBV12-2 is a pseudogene. The CDR3 length is 17 residues. CDR3 DNA sequence: TGTGCAAGTCGCCCTGTACGGGGCGGCCGCTCGAACTATGGCTACACCTTC. This codes for CASRPVRGGRSNYGYTF.

The chain carries TRBV20-1 and TRBJ2-5, with D tentatively TRBD1 or TRBD2 (6 bases each). This CDR3 is built from 14 residues. The V gene's germline CDR1 is DFQATT and CDR2 SNEGSKA (reference sequence). V was pared by 0 bases and J by 7 bases, with 15 bases between. The CDR3 DNA sequence: TGCAGTGCTAGAGATCGGGTCGAGGGGGGGACCCAGTACTTC. It is translated as CSARDRVEGGTQYF.

This clonotype was seen only a few times. The chain links TRBV5-1 to TRBJ2-5; D could derive from TRBD1 or TRBD2 (7 bases each). Deletions cut 4 bases from V and 5 bases from J, with 21 bases between. Germline V gene data show CDR1 as SGHRS and CDR2 as YFSETQ. The CDR3 has 16 residues. In DNA form, the CDR3 reads TGCGCCAGCAGCCCCAATTCAGGGGGGGCCTGGGAGACCCAGTACTTC. As protein: CASSPNSGGAWETQYF.

This clonotype appeared a few times. The chain employs TRBV15 and TRBJ1-5; no clear D gene. CDR3 length: 15 residues. V was cut by 2 bases and J by 0 bases, with 8 bases left in between. Germline CDR1 LNHNV, CDR2 YYDKDF (reference sequence). CDR3 in DNA: TGTGCCACCAGCAGATACTCTTATAGCAATCAGCCCCAGCATTTT. Translating it yields CATSRYSYSNQPQHF.

The chain couples TRBV11-2 to TRBJ1-2; D remains unclear. The CDR3 runs to 12 residues. The germline CDR1 and CDR2 sequences are SGHAT and FQNNGV. Trimming removed 4 bases from V and 2 bases from J, with 5 bases in between. For the CDR3, the DNA is TGTGCCAGCAGCTCACAGAACTATGGCTACACCTTC. Protein sequence: CASSSQNYGYTF. The full variable domain, its missing parts supplied by reference TRBV11-2 and TRBJ1-2, is EAGVAQSPRYKIIEKRQSVAFWCNPISGHATLYWYQQILGQGPKLLIQFQNNGVVDDSQLPKDRFSAERLKGVDSTLKIQPAKLEDSAVYLCASSSQNYGYTFGSGTRLTVV.

This clonotype appeared once. The chain combines TRBV19 with TRBJ2-1, with TRBD1 matching over 10 bases. CDR3 size: 14 residues. Per the germline V gene, CDR1 is LNHDA and CDR2 is SQIVND (reference sequence). The J segment lost 4 bases and the V segment lost 7 bases, leaving 4 bases of the junction unmatched. CDR3: CASKPGQGYNEQFF. The CDR3 DNA reads TGTGCCAGTAAACCGGGACAGGGGTACAATGAGCAGTTCTTC.

This clonotype has a handful of counts. The chain is built from TRBV9 and TRBJ1-1, with D hard to call. V was cut by 3 bases and J by 4 bases, with 13 bases left in between. The CDR3 runs to 14 residues. CDR1 and CDR2 from the germline V gene are SGDLS and YYNGEE. In DNA form, the CDR3 reads TGTGCCAGCAGCGGAAGGGTGCCGGCCACTGAAGCTTTCTTT. Its translation is CASSGRVPATEAFF. The entire variable domain, with the rest obtained from reference TRBV9 and TRBJ1-1, is as follows: DSGVTQTPKHLITATGQRVTLRCSPRSGDLSVYWYQQSLDQGLQFLIQYYNGEERAKGNILERFSAQQFPDLHSELNLSSLELGDSALYFCASSGRVPATEAFFGQGTRLTVV.

The genes are TRBV7-8 and TRBJ2-2; a possible D gene is TRBD2 (5 bases). Germline CDR1 and CDR2: SGHVS and FQNEAQ. The V gene lost 5 bases and the J gene lost 5 bases, with 12 bases spanning the gap. The CDR3 sequence is 14 residues long. CDR3 in amino acids: CASSRRLNTGELFF. The CDR3 nucleotides read TGTGCCAGCAGCCGCCGACTAAATACCGGGGAGCTGTTTTTT.

The chain employs TRBV12-3 or TRBV12-4 and TRBJ2-1; 7 bases match TRBD2. The length of the CDR3 is 16 residues. V lost 6 bases, J lost 3 bases, and 11 bases stayed unmatched. CDR3 in amino acids: CASSRGLAAYYNEQFF. In DNA, the CDR3 is TGTGCCAGCAGCCGAGGCCTAGCGGCTTACTACAATGAGCAGTTCTTC.

This clonotype has just a few counts. The J gene is TRBJ1-5, the V gene TRBV6-1, with D hard to call. Trimming left V 7 bases short and J 7 bases short, with 23 bases between. The CDR3 spans 16 residues. Germline V CDR1 and CDR2: MNHNS, SASEGT. CDR3 in DNA: TGTGCCAGCACCACGATACCGACAACGGCCAACCAGCCCCAGCATTTT. It translates to CASTTIPTTANQPQHF.

In this sample, this clonotype turned up a few times. In nucleotides, the CDR3 is TGTGCCAGCAGCTTATATGGGATCAGGAACACTGAAGCTTTCTTT. Protein sequence: CASSLYGIRNTEAFF. The genes are TRBV7-3 and TRBJ1-1; D remains unclear. V lost 2 bases, J lost 1 base, and 11 bases lay in between. The CDR3 consists of 15 residues. The germline gives CDR1 SGHTA, CDR2 FQGTGA.

The chain couples TRBV19 to TRBJ2-3; 9 bases are a match to TRBD2. Germline loops: CDR1 LNHDA, CDR2 SQIVND (reference sequence). The trim removed 2 bases at V and 2 bases at J, leaving 5 bases unmatched. The CDR3 covers 16 residues. This chain's CDR3 is CASSIRASGATDTQYF. In nucleotides, the CDR3 is TGTGCCAGTAGTATACGGGCTAGCGGGGCCACAGATACGCAGTATTTT.

There are many counts of this clonotype. The V call is TRBV5-1, the J call TRBJ2-4; either TRBD1 or TRBD2 may supply D (5 bases each). The CDR3 spans 13 residues. Germline V gene data show CDR1 as SGHRS and CDR2 as YFSETQ. Trimming took off 1 base at V and 5 bases at J, with 7 bases between the two ends. The CDR3 coding sequence is TGCGCCAGCAGCTTGATGGGGGAAAACATTCAGTACTTC. It specifies CASSLMGENIQYF.

Only a few counts were recorded for this clonotype. V usage is TRBV29-1 and J usage is TRBJ1-1; perhaps TRBD1 as D (6 bases). Between the trimmed V and J ends, which lost 7 bases and 5 bases, there was a span of 17 bases. CDR1 and CDR2 from the germline V gene are SQVTM and ANQGSEA. The CDR3 is made up of 13 amino acids. The CDR3 nucleotides read TGCAGCGCCGGAGGGGGGGTATTGACTGAAGCTTTCTTT. Translating gives CSAGGGVLTEAFF.

The CDR3 spells CASSLAEAGGKYNEQFF. In nucleotides, the CDR3 is TGTGCCAGCAGCTTAGCCGAAGCGGGAGGGAAATACAATGAGCAGTTCTTC. V and J are TRBV7-2 and TRBJ2-1, with 10 bases aligning to TRBD2. The CDR3 consists of 17 residues. The germline V gene encodes CDR1 SGHTA and CDR2 FQGNSA. The ends lost 0 bases at V and 4 bases at J; junction bases unmatched: 6.

This clonotype appeared a few times. The V call is TRBV20-1, the J call TRBJ2-1, with D possibly being TRBD2 (6 bases). The germline CDR1 and CDR2 sequences are DFQATT and SNEGSKA (reference sequence). V was clipped by 1 base and J by 6 bases, with 16 bases between them. This CDR3 comprises 15 residues. This chain's CDR3 is CSARVGGATTNEQFF. As DNA, the CDR3 is TGCAGTGCTAGAGTAGGAGGGGCGACGACCAATGAGCAGTTCTTC.

This clonotype was observed a few times. The chain combines TRBV4-3 with TRBJ2-1, with TRBD2 matching 14 bases. V dropped 4 bases and J dropped 9; count of bases not matched to a gene: 5. From germline, CDR1 is LGHNA and CDR2 YSLEER. This CDR3 is 15 amino acids long. CDR3 sequence (DNA): TGCGCCAGCAGCCGGGGACTAGCGGGAGCAAGTGAGCAGTTCTTC. It is translated as CASSRGLAGASEQFF.

The genes are TRBV6-5 and TRBJ1-2; D remains ambiguous. V was cut by 2 bases and J by 0 bases, with 7 bases left in between. From germline, CDR1 is MNHEY and CDR2 SVGAGI. The CDR3 contains 14 residues. The CDR3 spells CASSYGGTNYGYTF. The CDR3 nucleotides are TGTGCCAGCAGTTACGGCGGAACTAACTATGGCTACACCTTC.

This sequence joins TRBV19 and TRBJ1-4; 9 bases line up with TRBD1. The CDR3 totals 18 residues. The trim removed 6 bases at V and 0 bases at J, leaving 11 bases unmatched. Germline-derived CDR1 and CDR2 are LNHDA and SQIVND (reference sequence). CDR3 nucleotides: TGTGCCAGTAGAGGACCGGACAGGGGCGACTCAACTAATGAAAAACTGTTTTTT. Its translation is CASRGPDRGDSTNEKLFF.